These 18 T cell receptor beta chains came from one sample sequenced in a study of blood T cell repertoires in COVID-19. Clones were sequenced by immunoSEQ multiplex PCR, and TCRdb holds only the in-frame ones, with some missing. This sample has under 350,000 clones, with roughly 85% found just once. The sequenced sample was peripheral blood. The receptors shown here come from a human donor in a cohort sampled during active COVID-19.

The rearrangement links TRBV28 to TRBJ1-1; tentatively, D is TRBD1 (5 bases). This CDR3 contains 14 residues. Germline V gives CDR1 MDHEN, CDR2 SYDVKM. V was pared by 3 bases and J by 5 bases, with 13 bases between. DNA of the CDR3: TGTGCCAGCAGTTTGCAAGGGGTCGGGACTGAAGCTTTCTTT. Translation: CASSLQGVGTEAFF.

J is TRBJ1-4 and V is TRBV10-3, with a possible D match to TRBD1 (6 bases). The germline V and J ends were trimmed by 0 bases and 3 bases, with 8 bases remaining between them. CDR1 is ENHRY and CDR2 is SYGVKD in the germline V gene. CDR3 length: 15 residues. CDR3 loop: CAISESGAANEKLFF. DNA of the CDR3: TGTGCCATCAGTGAGTCGGGGGCTGCTAATGAAAAACTGTTTTTT.

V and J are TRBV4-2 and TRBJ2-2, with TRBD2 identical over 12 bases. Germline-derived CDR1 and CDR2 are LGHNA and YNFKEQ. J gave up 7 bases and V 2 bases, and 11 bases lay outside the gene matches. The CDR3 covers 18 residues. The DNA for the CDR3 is TGTGCCAGCAGCCAATGGGCGGGACTAGCGGGTTCGGGCGGGGAGCTGTTTTTT. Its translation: CASSQWAGLAGSGGELFF.

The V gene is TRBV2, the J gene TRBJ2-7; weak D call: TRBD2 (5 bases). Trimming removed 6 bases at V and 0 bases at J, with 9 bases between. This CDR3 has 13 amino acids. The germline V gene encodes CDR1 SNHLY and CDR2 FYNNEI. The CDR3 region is CASRELGSYEQYF. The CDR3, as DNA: TGTGCCAGCAGGGAACTAGGCTCCTACGAGCAGTACTTC.

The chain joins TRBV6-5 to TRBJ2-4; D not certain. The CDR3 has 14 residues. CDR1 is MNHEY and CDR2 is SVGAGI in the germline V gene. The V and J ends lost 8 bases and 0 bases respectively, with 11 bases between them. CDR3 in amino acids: CASHQNLAKNIQYF. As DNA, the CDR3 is TGTGCCAGCCACCAGAATTTAGCCAAAAACATTCAGTACTTC.

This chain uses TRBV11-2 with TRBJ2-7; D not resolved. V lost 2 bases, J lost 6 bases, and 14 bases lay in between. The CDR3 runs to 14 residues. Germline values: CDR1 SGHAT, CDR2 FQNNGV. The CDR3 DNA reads TGTGCCAGCAGCTTATTCGGAGAATTCGCCGAGCAGTACTTC. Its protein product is CASSLFGEFAEQYF.

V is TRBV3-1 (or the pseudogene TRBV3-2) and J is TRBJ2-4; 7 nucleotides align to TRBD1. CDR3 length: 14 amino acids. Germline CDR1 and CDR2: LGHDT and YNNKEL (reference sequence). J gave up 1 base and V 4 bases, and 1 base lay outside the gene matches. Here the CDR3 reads CASSLTGAKNIQYF. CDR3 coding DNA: TGTGCCAGCAGCCTGACAGGGGCCAAAAACATTCAGTACTTC.

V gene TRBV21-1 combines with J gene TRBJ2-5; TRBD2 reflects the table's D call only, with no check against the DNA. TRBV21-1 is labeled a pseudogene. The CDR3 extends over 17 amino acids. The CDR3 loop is CASSERASGRAAETQYF. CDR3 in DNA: TGTGCCAGCAGCGAAAGGGCTAGCGGGAGGGCCGCAGAGACCCAGTACTTC.

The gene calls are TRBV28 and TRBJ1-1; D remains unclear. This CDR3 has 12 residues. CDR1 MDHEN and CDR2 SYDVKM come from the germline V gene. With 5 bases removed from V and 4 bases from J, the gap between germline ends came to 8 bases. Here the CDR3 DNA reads TGTGCCAGCAGTGTTCGCGTCACTGAAGCTTTCTTT. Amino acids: CASSVRVTEAFF.

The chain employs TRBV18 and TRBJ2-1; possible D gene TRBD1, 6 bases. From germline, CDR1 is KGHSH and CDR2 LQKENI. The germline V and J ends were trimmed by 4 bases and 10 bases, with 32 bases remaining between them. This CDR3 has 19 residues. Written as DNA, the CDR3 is TGTGCCAGCTCACGAAATCGTCAGGGGTTGGTAGGGGGTAAGGAAGAGCAGTTCTTC. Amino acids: CASSRNRQGLVGGKEEQFF.

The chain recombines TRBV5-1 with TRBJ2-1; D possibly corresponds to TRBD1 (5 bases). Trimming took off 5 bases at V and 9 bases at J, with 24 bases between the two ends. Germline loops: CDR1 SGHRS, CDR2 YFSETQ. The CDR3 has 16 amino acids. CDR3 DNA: TGCGCCAGCAGAATCTCTAATAGGGTTCAAGGGGCTGAGCAGTTCTTC. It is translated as CASRISNRVQGAEQFF.

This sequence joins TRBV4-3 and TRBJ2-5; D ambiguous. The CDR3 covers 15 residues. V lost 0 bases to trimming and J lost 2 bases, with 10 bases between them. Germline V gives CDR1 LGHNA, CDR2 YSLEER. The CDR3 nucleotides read TGCGCCAGCAGCCAAGAGCTGTCGAGTCAAGAGACCCAGTACTTC. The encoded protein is CASSQELSSQETQYF.

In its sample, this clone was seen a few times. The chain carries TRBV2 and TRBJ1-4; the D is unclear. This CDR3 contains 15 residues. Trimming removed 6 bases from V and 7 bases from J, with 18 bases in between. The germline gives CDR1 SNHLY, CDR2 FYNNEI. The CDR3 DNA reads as TGTGCCAGCAGCCCCAATCAGGTGGGAGGTGAAAAACTGTTTTTT. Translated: CASSPNQVGGEKLFF.

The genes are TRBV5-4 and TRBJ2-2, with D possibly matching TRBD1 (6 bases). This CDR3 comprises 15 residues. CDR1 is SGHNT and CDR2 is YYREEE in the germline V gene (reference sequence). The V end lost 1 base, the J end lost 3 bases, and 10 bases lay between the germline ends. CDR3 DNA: TGTGCCAGCAGCTTGCCCAACAGGGACACCGGGGAGCTGTTTTTT. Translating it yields CASSLPNRDTGELFF.

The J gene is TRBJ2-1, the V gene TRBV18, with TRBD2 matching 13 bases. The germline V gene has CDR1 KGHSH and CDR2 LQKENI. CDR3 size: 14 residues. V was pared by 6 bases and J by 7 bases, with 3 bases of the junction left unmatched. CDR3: CASSGTSGKNEQFF. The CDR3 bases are TGTGCCAGCTCCGGGACTAGCGGGAAAAATGAGCAGTTCTTC.

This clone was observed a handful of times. The CDR3 coding sequence is TGTGCCAGCAGTCCCCTTAGCGGGAGGCTCCCCGGGGAGCTGTTTTTT. Its protein product is CASSPLSGRLPGELFF. V usage is TRBV9 and J usage is TRBJ2-2; 10 positions match TRBD2. The CDR3 runs 16 residues. V lost 5 bases to trimming and J lost 6 bases; unmatched junction nucleotides: 10. Germline assignment: CDR1 SGDLS and CDR2 YYNGEE.

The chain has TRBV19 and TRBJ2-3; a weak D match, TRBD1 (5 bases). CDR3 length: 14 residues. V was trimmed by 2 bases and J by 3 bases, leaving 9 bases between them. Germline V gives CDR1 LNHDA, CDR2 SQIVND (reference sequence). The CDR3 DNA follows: TGTGCCAGTAGTATACAAGGGGTGACAGATACGCAGTATTTT. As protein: CASSIQGVTDTQYF.

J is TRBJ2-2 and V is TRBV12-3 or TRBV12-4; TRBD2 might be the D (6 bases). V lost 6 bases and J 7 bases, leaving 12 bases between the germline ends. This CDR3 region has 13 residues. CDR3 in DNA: TGTGCCAGCAGGCCGGGAGTGGTCGGGGAGCTGTTTTTT. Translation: CASRPGVVGELFF.